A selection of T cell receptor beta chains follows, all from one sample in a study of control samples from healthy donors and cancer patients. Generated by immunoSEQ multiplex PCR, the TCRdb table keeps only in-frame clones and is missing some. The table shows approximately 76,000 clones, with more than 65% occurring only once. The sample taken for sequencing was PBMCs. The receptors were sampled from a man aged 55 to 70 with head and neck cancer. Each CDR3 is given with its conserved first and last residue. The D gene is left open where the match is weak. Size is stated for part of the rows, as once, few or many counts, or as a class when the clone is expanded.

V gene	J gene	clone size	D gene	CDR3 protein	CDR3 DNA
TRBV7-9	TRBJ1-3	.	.	CASSLSGGPKANTIYF	TGTGCCAGCAGCTTAAGCGGAGGACCGAAAGCGAACACCATATATTTT
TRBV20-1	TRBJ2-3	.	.	CSAQRDTQYF	TGCAGTGCCCAGCGGGATACGCAGTATTTT
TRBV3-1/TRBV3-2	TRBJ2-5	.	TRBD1	CASSPWDREETQYF	TGTGCCAGCAGCCCTTGGGACAGGGAAGAGACCCAGTACTTC
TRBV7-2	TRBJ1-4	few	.	CASSLVEGKLFF	TGTGCCAGCAGCTTAGTGGAAGGGAAACTGTTTTTT
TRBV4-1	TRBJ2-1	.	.	CASSYYGEQFF	TGCGCCAGCAGCTACTACGGTGAGCAGTTCTTC
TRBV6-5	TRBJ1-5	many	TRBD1	CASSTGTGGRQPQHF	TGTGCCAGCAGCACCGGGACAGGGGGCCGGCAGCCCCAGCATTTT
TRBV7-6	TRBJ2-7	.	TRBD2	CASSSGTSGTYEQYF	TGTGCCAGCAGCTCCGGGACTAGCGGGACCTACGAGCAGTACTTC
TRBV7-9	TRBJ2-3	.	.	CASSFEGLAADTQYF	TGTGCCAGCAGCTTTGAGGGACTGGCGGCCGATACGCAGTATTTT
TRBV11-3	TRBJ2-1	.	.	CASSLDQGGTSSYNEQFF	TGTGCCAGCAGCTTAGATCAGGGCGGAACAAGCTCCTACAATGAGCAGTTCTTC
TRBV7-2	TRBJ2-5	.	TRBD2	CASSLSGSGLAGRETQYF	TGTGCCAGCAGCTTATCGGGTTCAGGACTAGCGGGACGGGAGACCCAGTACTTC
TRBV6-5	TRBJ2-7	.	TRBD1	CAIHTGDALSYEQYF	TGTGCCATTCATACAGGGGACGCGCTCTCCTACGAGCAGTACTTC
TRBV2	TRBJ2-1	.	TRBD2	CASQLAGAGNEQFF	TGTGCCAGTCAACTAGCGGGAGCAGGGAATGAGCAGTTCTTC
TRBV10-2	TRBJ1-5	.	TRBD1	CASSADRVDQPQHF	TGCGCCAGCAGTGCCGACAGGGTAGACCAGCCCCAGCATTTT
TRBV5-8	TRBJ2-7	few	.	CASSLEGVYEQYF	TGTGCCAGCAGCTTGGAAGGGGTTTACGAGCAGTACTTC
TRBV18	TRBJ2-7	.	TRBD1	CASSPRGQGVYEQYF	TGTGCCAGCTCACCAAGGGGACAGGGGGTGTACGAGCAGTACTTC
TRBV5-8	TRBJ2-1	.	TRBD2	CASSLVLSSGNPYNEQFF	TGTGCCAGCAGCTTGGTTCTTTCTAGCGGGAACCCCTACAATGAGCAGTTCTTC
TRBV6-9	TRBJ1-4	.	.	CASSYRRGVEKLFF	TGTGCCAGCAGTTACCGCAGGGGTGTTGAAAAACTGTTTTTT
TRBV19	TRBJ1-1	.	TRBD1	CASTLGQGELNTEAFF	TGTGCCAGTACTCTGGGACAGGGGGAACTGAACACTGAAGCTTTCTTT
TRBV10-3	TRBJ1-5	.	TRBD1	CAISRDRAGNQPQHF	TGTGCCATCAGTCGCGACAGGGCGGGCAATCAGCCCCAGCATTTT
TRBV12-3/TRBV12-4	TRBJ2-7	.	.	CASSLGGFYEQYF	TGTGCCAGCAGTTTGGGGGGCTTTTACGAGCAGTACTTC
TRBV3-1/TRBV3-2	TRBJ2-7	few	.	CASSHESSRGAKYF	TGTGCCAGCAGCCATGAGTCCTCAAGGGGGGCAAAGTACTTC
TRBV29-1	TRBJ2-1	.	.	CSVVVIHNEQFF	TGCAGCGTTGTGGTTATACACAATGAGCAGTTCTTC
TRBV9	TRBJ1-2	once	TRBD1	CASTHRTGGGYGYTF	TGTGCCAGCACCCACCGAACAGGGGGCGGTTATGGCTACACCTTC
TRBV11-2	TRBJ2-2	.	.	CASSLILDAGELFF	TGTGCCAGCAGCTTAATCCTAGACGCCGGGGAGCTGTTTTTT
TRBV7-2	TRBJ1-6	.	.	CASSPWTRMDSPLHF	TGTGCCAGCAGCCCCTGGACAAGAATGGATTCACCCCTCCACTTT
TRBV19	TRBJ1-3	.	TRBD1	CASSHRDSISGNTIYF	TGTGCCAGTAGCCACCGGGACAGCATCTCTGGAAACACCATATATTTT
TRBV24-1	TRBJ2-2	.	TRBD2	CATSEGSGSVDTGELFF	TGTGCCACCAGTGAGGGTAGCGGGAGTGTCGACACCGGGGAGCTGTTTTTT
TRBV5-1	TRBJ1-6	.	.	CASSRTRLTSNSPLHF	TGCGCCAGCAGCCGAACCCGGTTAACCAGTAATTCACCCCTCCACTTT
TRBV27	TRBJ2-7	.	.	CASSLTSPPYEQYF	TGTGCCAGCAGCCTCACTAGCCCGCCCTACGAGCAGTACTTC
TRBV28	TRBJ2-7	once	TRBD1	CASSLSGTGGNYEQYF	TGTGCCAGCAGTTTATCGGGGACAGGGGGGAACTACGAGCAGTACTTC
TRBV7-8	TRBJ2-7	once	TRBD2	CASSHRRASGYEQYF	TGTGCCAGCAGCCACCGGAGGGCTAGCGGATACGAGCAGTACTTC
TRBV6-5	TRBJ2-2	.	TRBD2	CASSYSPGGSTGELFF	TGTGCCAGCAGTTACTCTCCGGGAGGGTCCACCGGGGAGCTGTTTTTT
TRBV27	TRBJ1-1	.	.	CASSIFPGGTEAFF	TGTGCCAGCAGTATCTTCCCCGGCGGGACTGAAGCTTTCTTT
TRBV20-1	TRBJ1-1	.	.	CSASRNTEAFF	TGCAGTGCTAGCAGGAACACTGAAGCTTTCTTT
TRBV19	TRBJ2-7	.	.	CASSWSERPSYEQYF	TGTGCCAGTAGTTGGTCCGAGCGTCCTTCCTACGAGCAGTACTTC
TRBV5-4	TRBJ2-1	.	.	CASSLVKGNYYNEQFF	TGTGCCAGCAGCTTGGTGAAGGGGAACTACTACAATGAGCAGTTCTTC
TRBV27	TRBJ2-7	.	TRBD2	CASSSREGYEQYF	TGTGCCAGCAGTTCCCGGGAGGGGTACGAGCAGTACTTC
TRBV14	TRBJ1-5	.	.	CASSQDGQKPQHF	TGTGCCAGCAGCCAAGATGGCCAGAAGCCCCAGCATTTT
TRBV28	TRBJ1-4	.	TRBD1	CASIRDRGHGKLFF	TGTGCCAGCATTAGGGACAGGGGGCATGGAAAACTGTTTTTT
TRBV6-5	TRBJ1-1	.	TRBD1	CASTRQGSNTEAFF	TGTGCCAGCACCCGACAGGGCTCGAACACTGAAGCTTTCTTT
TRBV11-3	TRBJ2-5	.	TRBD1	CASSLGTGGETQYF	TGTGCCAGCAGCTTAGGGACAGGGGGTGAGACCCAGTACTTC
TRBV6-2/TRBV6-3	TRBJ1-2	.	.	CASSYSRAAQDGYTF	TGTGCCAGCAGTTACTCGAGGGCCGCCCAGGATGGCTACACCTTC
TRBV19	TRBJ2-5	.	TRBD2	CASSQTSSETQYF	TGTGCCAGTTCCCAGACTAGCTCGGAGACCCAGTACTTC
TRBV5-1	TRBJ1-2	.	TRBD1	CASSLGTANYGYTF	TGCGCCAGCAGCCTCGGGACAGCTAACTATGGCTACACCTTC
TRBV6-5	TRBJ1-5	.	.	CASSYGQNVNQPQHF	TGTGCCAGCAGTTATGGGCAGAATGTCAATCAGCCCCAGCATTTT
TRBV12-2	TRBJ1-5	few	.	CASRLRPLGQETNQPQHF	TGTGCAAGTCGCTTAAGGCCGCTGGGACAGGAGACCAATCAGCCCCAGCATTTT
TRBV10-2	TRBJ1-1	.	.	CASTHRVRNTEAFF	TGCGCCAGCACCCACAGGGTCCGGAACACTGAAGCTTTCTTT
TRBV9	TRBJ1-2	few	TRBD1	CASSVDRGYYGYTF	TGTGCCAGCAGCGTAGACAGGGGCTACTATGGCTACACCTTC
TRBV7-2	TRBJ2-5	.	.	CASSPRLQETQYF	TGTGCCAGCAGCCCTAGACTCCAAGAGACCCAGTACTTC
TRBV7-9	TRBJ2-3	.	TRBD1	CASSFDRGLADTQYF	TGTGCCAGCAGCTTCGACAGGGGGCTTGCAGATACGCAGTATTTT
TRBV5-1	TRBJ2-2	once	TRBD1	CASSFLQGDTGELFF	TGCGCCAGCAGCTTCTTACAGGGGGATACCGGGGAGCTGTTTTTT
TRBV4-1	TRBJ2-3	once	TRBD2	CASSRGTGTSFLTDTQYF	TGCGCCAGCAGCCGCGGGACCGGGACTAGCTTCCTAACAGATACGCAGTATTTT
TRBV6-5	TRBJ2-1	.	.	CASRPRPNFYNEQFF	TGTGCCAGCAGGCCCAGACCAAACTTCTACAATGAGCAGTTCTTC
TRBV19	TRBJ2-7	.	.	CASSPLKGTPYEQYF	TGTGCCAGTAGTCCCCTAAAGGGAACCCCCTACGAGCAGTACTTC
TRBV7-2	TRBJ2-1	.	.	CASSLDLGGFDEQFF	TGTGCCAGCAGCTTAGATTTGGGTGGATTCGATGAGCAGTTCTTC